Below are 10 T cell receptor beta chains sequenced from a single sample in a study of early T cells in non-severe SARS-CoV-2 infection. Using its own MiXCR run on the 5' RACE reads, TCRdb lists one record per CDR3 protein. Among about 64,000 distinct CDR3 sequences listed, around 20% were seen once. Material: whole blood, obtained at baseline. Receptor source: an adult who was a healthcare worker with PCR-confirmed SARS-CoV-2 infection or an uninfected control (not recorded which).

The CDR3 spells CSVEDRDRVYGYTF. The CDR3 region has the DNA TGCAGCGTTGAAGATCGGGACAGAGTATATGGCTACACCTTC. The rearrangement joins TRBV29-1 to TRBJ1-2; TRBD1 aligns across 7 bases. The CDR3 runs 14 residues. Per germline, CDR1 SQVTM and CDR2 ANQGSEA. V was clipped by 0 bases and J by 5 bases; unmatched bases: 6.

The DNA of the CDR3 is TGTGCCAGCAGAAACCGTGGGGGGCCTAATGAGCAGTTCTTC. Translation gives CASRNRGGPNEQFF. This sequence joins TRBV3-1 and TRBJ2-1; either TRBD1 or TRBD2 may fit D (6 bases each). This CDR3 has 14 amino acids. CDR1 and CDR2 (germline): LGHDT, YNNKEL (reference sequence). V was pared by 6 bases and J by 7 bases, with 16 bases between.

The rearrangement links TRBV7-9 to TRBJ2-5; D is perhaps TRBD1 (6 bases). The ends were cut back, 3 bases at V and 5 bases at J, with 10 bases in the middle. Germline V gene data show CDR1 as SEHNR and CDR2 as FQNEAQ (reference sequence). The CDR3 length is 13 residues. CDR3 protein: CASSFDRMETQYF. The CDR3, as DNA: TGTGCCAGCAGCTTCGACAGGATGGAGACCCAGTACTTC.

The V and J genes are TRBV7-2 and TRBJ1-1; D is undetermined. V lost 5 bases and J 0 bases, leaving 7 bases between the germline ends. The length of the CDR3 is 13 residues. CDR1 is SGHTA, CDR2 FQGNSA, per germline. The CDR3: CASSAQVNTEAFF. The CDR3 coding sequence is TGTGCCAGCAGCGCGCAGGTGAACACTGAAGCTTTCTTT. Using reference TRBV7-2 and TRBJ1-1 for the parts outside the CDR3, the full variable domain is GAGVSQSPSNKVTEKGKDVELRCDPISGHTALYWYRQSLGQGLEFLIYFQGNSAPDKSGLPSDRFSAERTGGSVSTLTIQRTQQEDSAVYLCASSAQVNTEAFFGQGTRLTVV.

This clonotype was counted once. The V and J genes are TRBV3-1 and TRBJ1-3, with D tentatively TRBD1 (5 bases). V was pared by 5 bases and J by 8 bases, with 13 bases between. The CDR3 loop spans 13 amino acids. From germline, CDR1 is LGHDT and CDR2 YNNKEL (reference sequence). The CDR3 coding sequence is TGTGCCAGCAGCTCTGGACACCGCGACACCATATATTTT. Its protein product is CASSSGHRDTIYF.

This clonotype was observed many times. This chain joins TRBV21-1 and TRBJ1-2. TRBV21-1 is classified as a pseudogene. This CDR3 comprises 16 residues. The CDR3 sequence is CASSKIALPESYGYTF. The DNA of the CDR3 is TGTGCCAGCAGCAAAATAGCGCTCCCCGAGTCTTATGGCTACACCTTC.

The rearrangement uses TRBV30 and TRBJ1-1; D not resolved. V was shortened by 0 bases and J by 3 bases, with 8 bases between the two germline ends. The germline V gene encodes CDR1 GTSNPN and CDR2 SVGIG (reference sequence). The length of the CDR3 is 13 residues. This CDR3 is CAWSVRGDTEAFF. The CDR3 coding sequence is TGTGCCTGGAGTGTACGTGGGGACACTGAAGCTTTCTTT.

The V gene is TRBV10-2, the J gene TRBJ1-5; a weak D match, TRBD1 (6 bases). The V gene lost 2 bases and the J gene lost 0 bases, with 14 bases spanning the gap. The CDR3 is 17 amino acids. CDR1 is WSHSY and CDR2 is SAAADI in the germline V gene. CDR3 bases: TGCGCCAGCAGTGAGGCGGACAGTTCGCATAGCAATCAGCCCCAGCATTTT. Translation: CASSEADSSHSNQPQHF.

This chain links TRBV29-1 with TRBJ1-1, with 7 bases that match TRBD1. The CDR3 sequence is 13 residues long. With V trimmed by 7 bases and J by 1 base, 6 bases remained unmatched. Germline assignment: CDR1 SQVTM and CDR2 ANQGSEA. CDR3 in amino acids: CSARTGPNTEAFF. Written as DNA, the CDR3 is TGCAGCGCCAGGACAGGCCCGAACACTGAAGCTTTCTTT.

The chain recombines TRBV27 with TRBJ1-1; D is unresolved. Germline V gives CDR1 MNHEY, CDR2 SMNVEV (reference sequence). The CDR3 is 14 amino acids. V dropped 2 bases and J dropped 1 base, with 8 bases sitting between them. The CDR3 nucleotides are TGTGCCAGCAGTTTAATAAGCACGAACACTGAAGCTTTCTTT. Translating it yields CASSLISTNTEAFF.